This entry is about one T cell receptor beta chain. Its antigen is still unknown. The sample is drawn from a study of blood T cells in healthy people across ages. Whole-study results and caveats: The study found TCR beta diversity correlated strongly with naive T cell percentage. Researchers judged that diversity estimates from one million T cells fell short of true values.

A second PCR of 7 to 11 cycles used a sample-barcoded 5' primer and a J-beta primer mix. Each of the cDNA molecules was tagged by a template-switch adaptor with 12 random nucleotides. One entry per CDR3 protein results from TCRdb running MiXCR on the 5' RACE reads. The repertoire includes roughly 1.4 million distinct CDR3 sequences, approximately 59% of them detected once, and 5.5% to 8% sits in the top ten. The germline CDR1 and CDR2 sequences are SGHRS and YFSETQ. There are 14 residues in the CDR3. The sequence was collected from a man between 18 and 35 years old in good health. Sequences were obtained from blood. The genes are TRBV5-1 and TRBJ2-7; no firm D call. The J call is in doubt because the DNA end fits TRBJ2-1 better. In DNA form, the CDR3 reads TGCGCCAGCAGCTTGGTTTGGCAGACGGATGAGCAGTTCTTC. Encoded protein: CASSLVWQTDEQFF.